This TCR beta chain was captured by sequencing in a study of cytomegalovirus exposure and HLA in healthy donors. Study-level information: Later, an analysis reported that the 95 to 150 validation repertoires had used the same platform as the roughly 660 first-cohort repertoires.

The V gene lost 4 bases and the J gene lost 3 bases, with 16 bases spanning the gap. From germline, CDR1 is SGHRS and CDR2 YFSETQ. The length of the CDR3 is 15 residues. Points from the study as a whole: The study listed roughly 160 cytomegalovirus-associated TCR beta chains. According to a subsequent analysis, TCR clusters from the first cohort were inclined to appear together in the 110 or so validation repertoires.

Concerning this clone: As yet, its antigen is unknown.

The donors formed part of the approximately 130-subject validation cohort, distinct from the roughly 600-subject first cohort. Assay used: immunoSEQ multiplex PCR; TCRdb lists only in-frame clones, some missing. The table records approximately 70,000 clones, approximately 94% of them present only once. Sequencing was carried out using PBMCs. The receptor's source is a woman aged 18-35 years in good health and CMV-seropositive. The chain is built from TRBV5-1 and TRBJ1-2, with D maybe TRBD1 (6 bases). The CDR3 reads CASSPGDNGDYGYTF. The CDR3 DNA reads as TGCGCCAGCAGCCCAGGGGACAACGGAGACTATGGCTACACCTTC. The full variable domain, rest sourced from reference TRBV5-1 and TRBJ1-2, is KAGVTQTPRYLIKTRGQQVTLSCSPISGHRSVSWYQQTPGQGLQFLFEYFSETQRNKGNFPGRFSGRQFSNSRSEMNVSTLELGDSALYLCASSPGDNGDYGYTFGSGTRLTVV.